This T cell receptor beta chain was recovered during a study of human T cells and chemical hapten exposure. About the study: Largely, small differences in pooled library volume made per-sample TCR yields vary.

This clonotype was observed a handful of times. The target antigen is unknown. In the original workflow: The median was around 91,000 TCRs per sample, ranging roughly 20,000 to 750,000. A single record per CDR3 protein comes from TCRdb applying MiXCR to the RACE reads. The V and J calls reflect TCRdb's pipeline rather than the authors' work. Here the sample spans tens of thousands of distinct CDR3 sequences, under 12% being singletons. The CDR3 loop spans 16 amino acids. The V gene lost 4 bases and the J gene lost 1 base, with 15 bases spanning the gap. Germline CDR1 reads SGHTA; CDR2 reads FQGTGA. Study-level findings and limits: DPC sensitization produced no change in TCRs with frequency above 1 in 1000. Expanded TCR sets contained significantly more large CDR3 similarity clusters than controls.

Stated time point: patch test 1, 2 weeks after DPC sensitization. The treatment was: therapeutic diphenylcyclopropenone sensitization with weekly scalp DPC. V and J are TRBV7-3 and TRBJ2-3; perhaps TRBD1 as D (6 bases). This receptor was taken from a man in his forties with alopecia areata. Some clones in this sample may be carry-over from other donors' samples. Sequenced material: whole blood, taken in connection with sensitization to the hapten diphenylcyclopropenone (DPC). The CDR3 DNA is TGTGCCAGCAGCTCGAAAGGGGGAAGGGGCACAGATACGCAGTATTTT. Translation gives CASSSKGGRGTDTQYF.